This T cell receptor beta chain stems from a study of cytomegalovirus exposure and HLA in healthy donors. The J segment lost 3 bases and the V segment lost 3 bases, leaving 10 bases of the junction unmatched. This CDR3 region has 16 residues. Germline CDR1 is LNHNV and CDR2 is YYDKDF (reference sequence). Primers for the PCR totalled 60 Vbeta and 13 Jbeta. Only in-frame clones appear in the TCRdb table, and some are missing; sequencing was by immunoSEQ multiplex PCR. The table includes 100,000 or so clones, 60% to 80% detected once. It was healthy bone marrow donors who served as donors. The sample comprised PBMCs. The TCR originated in a woman between 40 and 50 years old in good health and CMV-seropositive. The chain carries TRBV15 and TRBJ2-5; TRBD2 agrees at 7 bases. The chain's CDR3 is CATSSGRVGLEETQYF. In DNA, the CDR3 is TGTGCCACCAGCAGTGGGAGGGTGGGCTTGGAAGAGACCCAGTACTTC.